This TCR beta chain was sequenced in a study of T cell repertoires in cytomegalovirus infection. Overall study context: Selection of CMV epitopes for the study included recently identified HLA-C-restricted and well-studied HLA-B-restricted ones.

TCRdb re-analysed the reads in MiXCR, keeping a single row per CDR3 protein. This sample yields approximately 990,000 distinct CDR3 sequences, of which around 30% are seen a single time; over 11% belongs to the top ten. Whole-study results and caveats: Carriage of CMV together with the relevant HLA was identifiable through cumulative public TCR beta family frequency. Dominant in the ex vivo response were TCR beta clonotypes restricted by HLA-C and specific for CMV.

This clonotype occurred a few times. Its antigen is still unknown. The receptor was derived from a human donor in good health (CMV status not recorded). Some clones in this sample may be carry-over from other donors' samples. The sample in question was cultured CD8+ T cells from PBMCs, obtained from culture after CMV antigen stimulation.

The CDR3 sequence: CASSQETSGGLSETQYF. The CDR3 DNA is TGTGCCAGCAGCCAAGAAACTAGCGGGGGGCTTTCAGAGACCCAGTACTTC. The genes are TRBV4-2 and TRBJ2-5; 12 bases align to TRBD2. The length of the CDR3 is 17 residues. Germline V lookup: CDR1 LGHNA, CDR2 YNFKEQ. Unmatched junction bases numbered 6, after V lost 0 bases and J lost 4 bases.